Below, 4 T cell receptor beta chains from the same sample are listed, as sequenced in a study of molecular identifiers for immune sequencing clone quantification. Each CDR3 protein gets one entry after TCRdb re-called the PCR reads with MiXCR. The table records around 470,000 distinct CDR3 sequences, about 25% of them present only once. Input material: naive CD8+ T cells from blood, with Jurkat cell RNA spiked in. Subset: FACS-sorted CD8+CD4-CCR7+CD45RA+ naive T cells. These receptors were collected from a human donor in good health. Some libraries in this study had Jurkat cell RNA spiked in.

This chain joins TRBV11-2 and TRBJ1-2; 7 bases line up with TRBD1. CDR3 length: 15 residues. Unmatched junction bases numbered 8, after V lost 3 bases and J lost 4 bases. The V gene's germline CDR1 is SGHAT and CDR2 FQNNGV. CDR3 sequence reads: CASSLSGQSSYGYTF. In DNA form, the CDR3 reads TGTGCCAGCAGCTTGTCGGGACAGTCCAGCTATGGCTACACCTTC.

The chain employs TRBV19 and TRBJ2-2; 7 bases line up with TRBD1. Germline V CDR1 and CDR2: LNHDA, SQIVND (reference sequence). This CDR3 is built from 16 residues. V trimming: 5 bases; J trimming: 0 bases; junction bases outside the gene matches: 6. This chain's CDR3 is CASSADRATNTGELFF. The CDR3 DNA reads TGTGCCAGTAGTGCCGACAGGGCAACGAACACCGGGGAGCTGTTTTTT.

A word on this clonotype: A much larger clone lies a single base off, so this may be a read error. V and J are TRBV5-1 and TRBJ2-7; tentatively, D is TRBD1 (5 bases). Germline V gives CDR1 SGHRS, CDR2 YFSETQ. This CDR3 contains 13 residues. V lost 4 bases to trimming and J lost 2 bases, with 10 bases between them. CDR3 region: CASSIQEPYEQYF. In DNA form, the CDR3 reads TGCGCCAGCAGCATACAGGAGCCCTACGAGCAGTACTTC.

As to this clonotype: A single base separates this from a much larger clone, so it may be a read error. The rearrangement joins TRBV4-1 to TRBJ2-5, with TRBD2 matching 10 bases. The length of the CDR3 is 19 residues. Germline lookup yields CDR1 MGHRA and CDR2 YSYEKL. The CDR3 sequence: CASSQDTLDRTSGQEIQYF. DNA of the CDR3: TGCGCCAGCAGCCAAGACACTCTTGACCGGACTAGCGGACAAGAGATCCAGTACTTC.